This entry describes one T cell receptor (beta chain). Its antigen is not known. Documented time point: blood 2 weeks post-SBRT. Treatment of the sample: 15 Gy SBRT to primary tumor, nephrectomy 4 weeks later. Serial blood draws occurred at baseline and 2 and 4 weeks post-SBRT. This CDR3 contains 14 residues. From germline, CDR1 is MNHEY and CDR2 SMNVEV (reference sequence). Trimming cost V 8 bases and J 2 bases; bases outside gene matches: 6. This specimen belongs to a study of radiation and T cells in renal cell carcinoma. Study-level results: Top tumor clonotypes rose in blood 2 weeks post-radiation, then contracted.

Generated by immunoSEQ multiplex PCR, the TCRdb table keeps only in-frame clones and is missing some. The data show around 120,000 clones, approximately 75% seen once. The V call is TRBV27, the J call TRBJ1-1; 9 bases map to TRBD1. The origin of this receptor is a woman aged 55-69 years with renal cell carcinoma. The sample was blood, taken from a patient whose treatment included radiotherapy and nephrectomy. The CDR3: CASGPGQGNTEAFF. In DNA form, the CDR3 reads TGTGCCAGCGGACCGGGACAGGGAAACACTGAAGCTTTCTTT.